This T cell receptor (beta chain) is drawn from a study of response to subunit inactivated influenza vaccine. TCRdb re-called the RT-PCR reads with MiXCR, one entry per CDR3 protein. Of around 480,000 distinct CDR3 sequences listed, approximately 11% were seen once; the top ten hold over 9.5%. Overall study results and limits: Seasonal influenza vaccination, on each occasion, was suggested by the authors to recruit few new T cells.

This clonotype was observed a handful of times. Its specificity is unknown. Specimen: PBMCs from blood, collected more than 35 days after vaccination. The source is a middle-aged man who received an inactivated influenza vaccine.

The CDR3, as DNA: TGTGCCAGCAGCCGGGGACAGGGAGCACAAGAGACCCAGTACTTC. This codes for CASSRGQGAQETQYF. V usage is TRBV7-9 and J usage is TRBJ2-5, with 9 bases matching TRBD1. With 5 bases clipped from V and 2 bases from J, the junction kept 6 bases outside the gene matches. Germline V gene lookup returns CDR1 SEHNR and CDR2 FQNEAQ (reference sequence). The CDR3 has 15 amino acids.